These T cell receptor beta chains were read from a single sample in a study of control samples from healthy donors and cancer patients. Libraries were prepared by immunoSEQ multiplex PCR; TCRdb keeps only in-frame clonotypes and omits some of them. The sample yields about 130,000 clones, just under 95% seen once. Sequenced material: PBMCs. The receptors derive from a man aged 55-75 years with colorectal cancer. Both conserved end residues are part of each CDR3. A D gene is named only where the DNA matches it firmly. Clone size is shown for a subset of rows, as once, few, many or a class of expanded clone.

abundance	d_gene	v_gene	j_gene	CDR3nt	CDR3aa
.	.	TRBV3-1/TRBV3-2	TRBJ2-7	TGTGCCAGCAGCCAAGTCCGGACAGCGATCCAGTACTTC	CASSQVRTAIQYF
.	.	TRBV30	TRBJ1-2	TGTGCCTGGAGTTCACCCCATCGTCGTGCAGGCTACACCTTC	CAWSSPHRRAGYTF
.	.	TRBV6-2/TRBV6-3	TRBJ2-7	TGTGCCAGCAGTTTCTTGGGCGCGTTCTCCTCCTACGAGCAGTACTTC	CASSFLGAFSSYEQYF
.	.	TRBV5-1	TRBJ2-2	TGCGCCAGCAGGGGAGGCGGAGGGACGAACACCGGGGAGCTGTTTTTT	CASRGGGGTNTGELFF
few	TRBD1	TRBV7-2	TRBJ1-3	TGTGCCAGCAGCTCGGACAGGGGAAACACCATATATTTT	CASSSDRGNTIYF
.	.	TRBV12-3/TRBV12-4	TRBJ1-1	TGTGCCAGCATGGTGAACACTGAAGCTTTCTTT	CASMVNTEAFF
.	.	TRBV7-8	TRBJ2-7	TGTGCCAGCAGCTTACAGGATGGGGCCTACGAGCAGTACTTC	CASSLQDGAYEQYF
.	.	TRBV5-4	TRBJ2-1	TGTGCCAGCAGCCCGAGCCCCGATCGGGTTGCCAATGAGCAGTTCTTC	CASSPSPDRVANEQFF
.	.	TRBV25-1	TRBJ1-6	TGTGCCAGCAGTAGGACAGAGGGCCAAAATTCACCCCTCCACTTT	CASSRTEGQNSPLHF
.	TRBD1	TRBV9	TRBJ2-3	TGTGCCAGCAGCGAGGGACAGCCGACAGATACGCAGTATTTT	CASSEGQPTDTQYF
.	.	TRBV3-1/TRBV3-2	TRBJ1-3	TGTGCCAGCAGCCTAATACACCGGACTGGAAACACCATATATTTT	CASSLIHRTGNTIYF
.	.	TRBV5-1	TRBJ2-7	TGCGCCAGCTGCAAAAGTGGGGGATCATACGAGCAGTACTTC	CASCKSGGSYEQYF